This T cell receptor beta chain was identified in a study of blood T cell repertoires in COVID-19. In the study overall: PBMCs, B-cell-depleted T cells, or T cells provided the cDNA or gDNA that made up the material.

Here immunoSEQ multiplex PCR was the method, and the copy in TCRdb shows in-frame clones only, minus some. The data show roughly 84,000 clones, roughly 78% seen once. Trimming cost V 4 bases and J 0 bases; bases outside gene matches: 6. The CDR3 is 15 amino acids. From germline, CDR1 is SGHTS and CDR2 YDEGEE. The sequence derives from a man aged 55 to 70 with COVID-19, enrolled during active disease. The gene calls are TRBV5-8 and TRBJ1-1, with TRBD1 matching 7 bases. Sequenced material: peripheral blood. CDR3 sequence: CASSGGQYMNTEAFF. The CDR3 DNA is TGTGCCAGCAGCGGGGGACAGTACATGAACACTGAAGCTTTCTTT.